The next 9 T cell receptor beta chains were all read from a single sample in a study of shared clonotypes between healthy human individuals. The data were produced by immunoSEQ multiplex PCR, yet TCRdb's version contains in-frame clones alone and is incomplete. The table includes 550,000 to 850,000 clones, approximately 74% detected once. Sequenced sample: memory CD4+ T cells sorted from blood. As to subset: CD45RA-negative fraction. All receptors derive from a woman aged 30 to 39 in good health.

The chain is built from TRBV25-1 and TRBJ2-2, with 11 bases aligning to TRBD2. Losses at the gene ends were 10 bases for V and 7 bases for J; bases not matched to a gene: 8. In germline, CDR1 is MGHDK, CDR2 SYGVNS. This CDR3 is 14 amino acids long. For the CDR3, the DNA is TGTGCCACCAGACTAGCGGGAAAGGGCGGGGAGCTGTTTTTT. This gives the protein CATRLAGKGGELFF.

A word on this clone: Other DNA sequences within the sample encode an identical CDR3. The rearrangement links TRBV2 to TRBJ1-3, with D possibly being TRBD1 (5 bases). Trimming shortened V by 6 bases and J by 0 bases, and 9 bases separated the two germline ends. The V gene's germline CDR1 is SNHLY and CDR2 FYNNEI. The CDR3 runs to 14 residues. The CDR3: CASSVQGSGNTIYF. CDR3 in DNA: TGTGCCAGCAGCGTTCAGGGCTCTGGAAACACCATATATTTT.

On this clone: A read error may explain this, as a much larger clone is one base away. CDR3 in DNA: TGTGCCAGCAGCGTAGTCACAGATACGCAGTATTTT. It yields the protein CASSVVTDTQYF. The chain carries TRBV9 and TRBJ2-3; D gene uncertain. Between the trimmed V and J ends, which lost 0 bases and 2 bases, there was a span of 1 base. This CDR3 comprises 12 residues. In germline, CDR1 is SGDLS, CDR2 YYNGEE.

This chain links TRBV4-2 with TRBJ2-1; 7 nucleotides align to TRBD2. The germline V gene has CDR1 LGHNA and CDR2 YNFKEQ. The trim removed 7 bases at V and 8 bases at J, leaving 11 bases unmatched. The CDR3 sequence is 14 residues long. CDR3 sequence reads: CASTRELAVDEQFF. In DNA, the CDR3 is TGTGCCAGCACCCGAGAGCTAGCGGTGGATGAGCAGTTCTTC.

The chain employs TRBV19 and TRBJ1-5, with 9 positions matching TRBD1. This CDR3 has 13 residues. V trimming: 6 bases; J trimming: 4 bases; junction bases outside the gene matches: 1. Per germline, CDR1 LNHDA and CDR2 SQIVND (reference sequence). CDR3 sequence: CASRGTGNQPQHF. In DNA form, the CDR3 reads TGTGCCAGTAGGGGGACAGGGAATCAGCCCCAGCATTTT.

The V and J genes are TRBV27 and TRBJ2-1; 10 positions agree with TRBD2. In germline, CDR1 is MNHEY, CDR2 SMNVEV (reference sequence). The trim removed 4 bases at V and 8 bases at J, leaving 11 bases unmatched. The CDR3 has 16 residues. CDR3: CASSSASGSLPDEQFF. The CDR3 bases are TGTGCCAGCAGTTCGGCTAGCGGGAGTCTTCCCGATGAGCAGTTCTTC.

Of note for this clone: Other DNA sequences within the sample encode an identical CDR3. The V and J genes are TRBV18 and TRBJ1-1; a possible D gene is TRBD1 (5 bases). The CDR3 has 14 amino acids. Trimming took off 2 bases at V and 5 bases at J, with 12 bases between the two ends. CDR1 is KGHSH and CDR2 is LQKENI in the germline V gene. The CDR3 sequence: CASSPGGRDTEAFF. The CDR3, as DNA: TGTGCCAGCTCACCAGGAGGCAGGGATACTGAAGCTTTCTTT.

The V and J genes are TRBV27 and TRBJ1-4; the D is unclear. CDR3 length equals 16 residues. V was trimmed by 2 bases and J by 0 bases, leaving 10 bases between them. Per the germline V gene, CDR1 is MNHEY and CDR2 is SMNVEV (reference sequence). The CDR3 DNA reads TGTGCCAGCAGTTTAAGCTCGGTTGCAACTAATGAAAAACTGTTTTTT. This codes for CASSLSSVATNEKLFF.

The CDR3 here is CASSHPEGGYTF. In DNA form, the CDR3 reads TGTGCCAGCAGCCACCCCGAGGGTGGCTACACCTTC. This sequence joins TRBV6-6 and TRBJ1-2, with D hard to call. Germline CDR1 reads MNHNY; CDR2 reads SVGAGI (reference sequence). V was trimmed by 6 bases and J by 7 bases, leaving 12 bases between them. CDR3 length equals 12 residues.